One and the same sample provided the 7 T cell receptor beta chains below, sequenced in a study of preoperative IRX-2 immunotherapy in early breast cancer. As for treatment: preoperative locoregional IRX-2 cytokine immunotherapy. Some clones are missing from TCRdb's copy, which holds only in-frame ones; the method was immunoSEQ multiplex PCR. The sample contains approximately 100,000 clones, 75% to 90% of which appear only once. Sequenced here: tumor tissue, sampled after IRX-2 immunotherapy. The source of these receptors is a human donor with breast cancer.

J is TRBJ1-1 and V is TRBV7-7, with 9 bases identical to TRBD1. The germline V gene encodes CDR1 SSHAT and CDR2 FNYEAQ (reference sequence). The CDR3 loop spans 14 amino acids. Trimming removed 6 bases from V and 0 bases from J; junction bases left unmatched: 2. CDR3 loop: CASRGQGMNTEAFF. The CDR3 region has the DNA TGTGCCAGCAGAGGACAGGGGATGAACACTGAAGCTTTCTTT.

To note about this clone: This CDR3 is also generated by other DNA sequences in the sample. The V call is TRBV9, the J call TRBJ2-2; TRBD1 agrees at 7 bases. The germline gives CDR1 SGDLS, CDR2 YYNGEE. The CDR3 spans 15 residues. The V segment lost 4 bases and the J segment 1 base; nucleotides outside the gene matches: 4. In DNA form, the CDR3 reads TGTGCCAGCAGCCCTCGGACAGGGAACACCGGGGAGCTGTTTTTT. It encodes CASSPRTGNTGELFF.

The chain has TRBV11-3 and TRBJ1-1; 7 bases agree with TRBD1. The germline gives CDR1 SGHNT, CDR2 YENEEA. The CDR3 loop spans 14 amino acids. V was pared by 3 bases and J by 4 bases, with 5 bases of the junction left unmatched. The CDR3: CASSLPGTVTEAFF. CDR3 nucleotides: TGTGCCAGCAGCTTGCCGGGGACAGTCACTGAAGCTTTCTTT.

This chain joins TRBV18 and TRBJ2-3; D is possibly TRBD1 (5 bases). V was shortened by 0 bases and J by 2 bases, with 9 bases between the two germline ends. There are 15 residues in the CDR3. The V gene's germline CDR1 is KGHSH and CDR2 LQKENI. CDR3 DNA sequence: TGTGCCAGCTCACCACCGGGGCGTAACACAGATACGCAGTATTTT. This encodes CASSPPGRNTDTQYF.

V is TRBV19 and J is TRBJ2-1, with TRBD2 identical over 14 bases. Losses at the gene ends were 4 bases for V and 9 bases for J; bases not matched to a gene: 8. The CDR3 sequence is 16 residues long. CDR1 and CDR2 from the germline V gene are LNHDA and SQIVND (reference sequence). The CDR3 loop is CASSTLGLAGGTEQFF. Here the CDR3 DNA reads TGTGCCAGTAGTACTCTCGGACTAGCGGGAGGAACTGAGCAGTTCTTC.

The CDR3 coding sequence is TGCGCCAGCAGCTCACAGGGGGAATTAGACGAGCAGTACTTC. Encoded protein: CASSSQGELDEQYF. The chain combines TRBV5-1 with TRBJ2-7; 8 bases are a match to TRBD1. The V segment lost 3 bases and the J segment 5 bases; nucleotides outside the gene matches: 7. The germline V gene encodes CDR1 SGHRS and CDR2 YFSETQ. The length of the CDR3 is 14 residues.

J is TRBJ2-7 and V is TRBV14; 7 positions match TRBD1. J lost 5 bases, V lost 3 bases, and 4 bases had no gene match. Germline lookup yields CDR1 SGHDN and CDR2 FVKESK. This CDR3 has 13 amino acids. CDR3 sequence: CASSQSTGDEQYF. The CDR3 DNA reads as TGTGCCAGCAGCCAGTCCACAGGGGACGAGCAGTACTTC.